The 5 T cell receptor beta chains presented below share a single source sample, sequenced in a study of T cells after somatic rescue of genetic block. Repertoires were generated with immunoSEQ multiplex PCR, while TCRdb's copy carries only in-frame clones and drops some. The sample holds around 67,000 clones, roughly 93% seen once. Sequencing used peripheral blood mononuclear cells (PBMCs). The source of these receptors is a man in his thirties or forties.

The V gene is TRBV2, the J gene TRBJ1-2; 9 bases match TRBD1. The trim removed 0 bases at V and 8 bases at J, leaving 4 bases unmatched. Looked up from germline, CDR1 is SNHLY and CDR2 is FYNNEI. This CDR3 has 14 residues. The CDR3 sequence is CASSEATGGQGYTF. The CDR3 DNA sequence: TGTGCCAGCAGTGAAGCCACAGGGGGCCAAGGCTACACCTTC.

The J gene is TRBJ2-1, the V gene TRBV10-3; TRBD2 might be the D (5 bases). The germline V and J ends were trimmed by 7 bases and 4 bases, with 11 bases remaining between them. There are 13 residues in the CDR3. CDR1 and CDR2 (germline): ENHRY, SYGVKD. The DNA for the CDR3 is TGTGCCATCATGGCGGGCGATTACAATGAGCAGTTCTTC. Translation: CAIMAGDYNEQFF.

This clone was picked up a small number of times. J is TRBJ1-5 and V is TRBV9, with D possibly TRBD1 on 5 matching bases. The ends were cut back, 4 bases at V and 8 bases at J, with 19 bases in the middle. Looked up from germline, CDR1 is SGDLS and CDR2 is YYNGEE. The CDR3 sequence is 15 residues long. The CDR3 bases are TGTGCCAGCAGCACTCGCCGGGGCCTCTACAAGCCCCAGCATTTT. It encodes CASSTRRGLYKPQHF.

The gene calls are TRBV10-3 and TRBJ1-1; D call uncertain. Germline CDR1 ENHRY, CDR2 SYGVKD. The CDR3 covers 13 residues. Trimming left V 3 bases short and J 1 base short, with 6 bases between. The CDR3 DNA sequence: TGTGCCATCAGTGACTGGGAGAACACTGAAGCTTTCTTT. Its protein product is CAISDWENTEAFF.

This chain connects TRBV7-8 to TRBJ2-5; D uncertain. The CDR3 length is 14 residues. The ends were cut back, 3 bases at V and 1 base at J, with 9 bases in the middle. Germline CDR1 reads SGHVS; CDR2 reads FQNEAQ. CDR3 residues: CASSFTPGQETQYF. CDR3 coding DNA: TGTGCCAGCAGCTTCACGCCCGGCCAAGAGACCCAGTACTTC.